The 10 T cell receptor beta chains below come from one sample, sequenced in a study of T cell changes during pregnancy in multiple sclerosis. Profiling relied on immunoSEQ multiplex PCR, and the TCRdb table lists in-frame clones only, not all of them. Seen here are 70,000 to 100,000 clones, 85% to 95% observed once, and the top ten hold 4.3%. Sample: peripheral blood, taken in the first trimester of pregnancy. These receptors were obtained from a female donor with multiple sclerosis, enrolled in a pregnancy study.

This clone was seen a handful of times. This chain links TRBV19 with TRBJ1-5; 9 bases line up with TRBD1. V lost 4 bases, J lost 6 bases, and 10 bases stayed unmatched. CDR1 LNHDA and CDR2 SQIVND come from the germline V gene (reference sequence). The CDR3 extends over 16 amino acids. The CDR3 here is CASSKTGGGDPQPQHF. The CDR3 nucleotides are TGTGCCAGTAGTAAAACAGGGGGCGGAGATCCTCAGCCCCAGCATTTT.

The chain recombines TRBV7-9 with TRBJ2-3, with 11 bases lining up with TRBD2. After removal of 6 bases from V and 7 bases from J, the junction contained 9 bases not matched to a gene. The CDR3 has 15 residues. Germline V lookup: CDR1 SEHNR, CDR2 FQNEAQ (reference sequence). DNA of the CDR3: TGTGCCAGCAGTTCACTAGCGGGGGATAAAAATACGCAGTATTTT. Translation gives CASSSLAGDKNTQYF.

The J gene is TRBJ1-1, the V gene TRBV10-2; D remains unclear. The CDR3 covers 13 residues. The germline V and J ends were trimmed by 7 bases and 6 bases, with 15 bases remaining between them. Looked up from germline, CDR1 is WSHSY and CDR2 is SAAADI. DNA for the CDR3: TGCGCCAGCACCACCGAGCGGAGCGCTGAAGCTTTCTTT. Translation: CASTTERSAEAFF.

J is TRBJ2-5 and V is TRBV5-4; a possible D gene is TRBD1 (6 bases). Trimming cost V 0 bases and J 1 base, with 10 bases left between them. The CDR3 loop spans 15 amino acids. Germline values: CDR1 SGHNT, CDR2 YYREEE (reference sequence). The CDR3 DNA follows: TGTGCCAGCAGCTTGGCCGGGACAATCCAAGAGACCCAGTACTTC. This translates into CASSLAGTIQETQYF.

Notes on this clone: Other DNA sequences of this sample code for an identical CDR3. The chain couples TRBV9 to TRBJ1-1; the D gene is possibly TRBD1 (5 bases). CDR3 size: 14 residues. The V gene lost 0 bases and the J gene lost 1 base, with 7 bases spanning the gap. The germline V gene encodes CDR1 SGDLS and CDR2 YYNGEE. The CDR3 loop is CASSVAGGNTEAFF. CDR3 coding DNA: TGTGCCAGCAGCGTAGCCGGGGGGAACACTGAAGCTTTCTTT.

The V call is TRBV4-2, the J call TRBJ2-2, with 11 bases fitting TRBD1. Trimming took 1 base from V and 7 from J; bases not matched to a gene: 2. Germline V gene sequence: CDR1 LGHNA, CDR2 YNFKEQ. This CDR3 spans 15 amino acids. Here the CDR3 reads CASSQGGQGDGELFF. The CDR3 DNA reads TGTGCCAGCAGCCAAGGGGGACAGGGGGACGGGGAGCTGTTTTTT.

The gene calls are TRBV7-8 and TRBJ1-2; 8 nucleotides match TRBD1. The germline CDR1 and CDR2 sequences are SGHVS and FQNEAQ. V trimming: 6 bases; J trimming: 10 bases; junction bases outside the gene matches: 13. This CDR3 spans 14 amino acids. The CDR3 here is CASRNRQGPQVYTF. In DNA form, the CDR3 reads TGTGCCAGCAGAAATCGACAGGGGCCGCAGGTCTACACCTTC.

Written as DNA, the CDR3 is TGTGCCAGCAGTGACGGTCCGACAGCTAATCAGCCCCAGCATTTT. It specifies CASSDGPTANQPQHF. V is TRBV25-1 and J is TRBJ1-5; maybe TRBD1 (5 bases). V was shortened by 3 bases and J by 4 bases, with 13 bases between the two germline ends. The CDR3 is made up of 15 amino acids. Germline loops: CDR1 MGHDK, CDR2 SYGVNS.

In regard to this clone: At one of its ends the junction is not consistent with the germline gene, which may arise from a read error. The chain is built from TRBV6-5 and TRBJ1-4; perhaps TRBD1 as D (6 bases). This CDR3 contains 16 residues. Germline V gene data show CDR1 as MNHEY and CDR2 as SVGAGI. CDR3 amino acids: CASSYSNTGRNEKLFF. CDR3 nucleotide sequence: TGTGCCAGCAGTTACTCGAACACAGGGCGAAACGAAAAGCTGTTTTTT.

This chain connects TRBV6-6 to TRBJ2-2, with 7 bases fitting TRBD1. This CDR3 is built from 16 residues. CDR1 and CDR2 from the germline V gene are MNHNY and SVGAGI (reference sequence). J was trimmed by 7 bases and V by 0 bases; bases with no gene match: 8. Written as DNA, the CDR3 is TGTGCCAGCAGTTACTCGATTCAGGGGGAGAACGGGGAGCTGTTTTTT. Encoded protein: CASSYSIQGENGELFF.